This TCR beta chain was captured in a study of blood T cell repertoires in COVID-19. Study details: From T cells, B-cell-depleted T cells, or PBMCs came the material, which was cDNA or gDNA.

The V segment lost 5 bases and the J segment 2 bases; nucleotides outside the gene matches: 3. In germline, CDR1 is SNHLY, CDR2 FYNNEI. The CDR3 runs 15 residues. Measured with immunoSEQ multiplex PCR; TCRdb has only the in-frame clones, and not every one. The profile shows hundreds of thousands of clones, about 88% of them singletons. The TCR was taken from a woman aged 45-60 years who had recovered from COVID-19. Sequencing was performed on PBMCs or T cells enriched from blood (not recorded which). This chain links TRBV2 with TRBJ2-7; TRBD2 agrees at 13 bases. The CDR3 here is CASSPGTSGTYEQYF. DNA for the CDR3: TGTGCCAGCAGTCCCGGGACTAGCGGGACCTACGAGCAGTACTTC. The full variable domain, with the rest looked up from reference TRBV2 and TRBJ2-7, is EPEVTQTPSHQVTQMGQEVILRCVPISNHLYFYWYRQILGQKVEFLVSFYNNEISEKSEIFDDQFSVERPDGSNFTLKIRSTKLEDSAMYFCASSPGTSGTYEQYFGPGTRLTVT.